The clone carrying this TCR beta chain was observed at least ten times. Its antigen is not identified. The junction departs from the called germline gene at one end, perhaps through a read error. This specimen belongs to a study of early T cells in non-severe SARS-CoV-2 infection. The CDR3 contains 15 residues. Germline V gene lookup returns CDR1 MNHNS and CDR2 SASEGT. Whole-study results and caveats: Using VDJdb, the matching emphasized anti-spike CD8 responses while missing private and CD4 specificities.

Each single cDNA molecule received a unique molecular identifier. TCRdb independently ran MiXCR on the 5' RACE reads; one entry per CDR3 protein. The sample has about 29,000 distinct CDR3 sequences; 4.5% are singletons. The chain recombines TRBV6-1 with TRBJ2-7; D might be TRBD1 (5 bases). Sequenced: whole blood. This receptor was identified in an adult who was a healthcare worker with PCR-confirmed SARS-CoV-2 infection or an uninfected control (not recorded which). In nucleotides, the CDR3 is TGTGCCAGCAGTGTGACAGCCCGACCCTCCCACGAGCAGTACTTC. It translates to CASSVTARPSHEQYF.